This TCR beta chain originates from a study of blood T cell repertoires in COVID-19. The CDR3 runs 13 residues. V was trimmed by 6 bases and J by 0 bases, leaving 8 bases between them. CDR1 and CDR2 from the germline V gene are MNHEY and SMNVEV (reference sequence). The method was immunoSEQ multiplex PCR; TCRdb's version includes in-frame clones alone and lacks a portion of them. The sample records tens of thousands of clones, approximately 88% being singletons. Sequencing was carried out using peripheral blood. The TCR was taken from a man aged 50-60 years with active COVID-19. V and J are TRBV27 and TRBJ1-1; D might be TRBD1 (6 bases). The CDR3 protein is CASSRTVNTEAFF. In DNA, the CDR3 is TGTGCCAGCAGCCGGACAGTGAACACTGAAGCTTTCTTT.